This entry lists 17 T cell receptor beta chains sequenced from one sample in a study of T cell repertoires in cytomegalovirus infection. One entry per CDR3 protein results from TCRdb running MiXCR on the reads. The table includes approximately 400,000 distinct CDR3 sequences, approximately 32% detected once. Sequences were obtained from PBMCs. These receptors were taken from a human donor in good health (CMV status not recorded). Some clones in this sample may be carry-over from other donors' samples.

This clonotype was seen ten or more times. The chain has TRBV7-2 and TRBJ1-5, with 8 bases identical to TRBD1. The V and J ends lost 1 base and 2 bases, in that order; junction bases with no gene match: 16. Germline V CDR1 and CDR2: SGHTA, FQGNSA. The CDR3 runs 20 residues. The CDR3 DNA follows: TGTGCCAGCAGCTTAGGCCCAGCCTACAGGGGGAGGGGTGGCAATCAGCCCCAGCATTTT. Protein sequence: CASSLGPAYRGRGGNQPQHF.

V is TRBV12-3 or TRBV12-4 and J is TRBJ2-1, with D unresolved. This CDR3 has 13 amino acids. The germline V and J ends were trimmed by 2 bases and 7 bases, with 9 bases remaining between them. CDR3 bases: TGTGCCAGCAGTTTAAACCGCCCGAATGAGCAGTTCTTC. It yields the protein CASSLNRPNEQFF.

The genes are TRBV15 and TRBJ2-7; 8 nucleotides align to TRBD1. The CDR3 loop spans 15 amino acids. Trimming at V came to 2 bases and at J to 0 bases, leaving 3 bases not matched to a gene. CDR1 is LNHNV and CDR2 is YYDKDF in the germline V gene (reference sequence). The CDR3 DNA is TGTGCCACCAGCAGACAGGGGGCCCTCTCCTACGAGCAGTACTTC. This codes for CATSRQGALSYEQYF.

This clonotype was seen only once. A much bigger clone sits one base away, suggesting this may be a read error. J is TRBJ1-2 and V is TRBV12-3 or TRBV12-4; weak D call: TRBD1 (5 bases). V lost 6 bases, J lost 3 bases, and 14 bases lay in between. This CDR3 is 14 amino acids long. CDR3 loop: CASSPGEGDYGYTF. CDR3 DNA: TGTGCCAGCAGCCCCGGGGAAGGGGACTATGGCTACACCTTC.

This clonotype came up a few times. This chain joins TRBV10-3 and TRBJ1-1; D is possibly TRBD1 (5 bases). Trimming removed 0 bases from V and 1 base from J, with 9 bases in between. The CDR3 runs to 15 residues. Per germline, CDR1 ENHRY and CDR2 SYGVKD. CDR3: CAISESKGQNTEAFF. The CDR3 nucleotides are TGTGCCATCAGTGAGTCGAAGGGGCAGAACACTGAAGCTTTCTTT.

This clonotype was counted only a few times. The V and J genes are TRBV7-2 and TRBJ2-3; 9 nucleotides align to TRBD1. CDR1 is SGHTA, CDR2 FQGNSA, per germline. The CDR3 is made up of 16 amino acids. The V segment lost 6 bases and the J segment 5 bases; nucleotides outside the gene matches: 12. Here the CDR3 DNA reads TGTGCCAGCAGTTCTGCCACAGGGGGCGGTGTAGATACGCAGTATTTT. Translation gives CASSSATGGGVDTQYF.

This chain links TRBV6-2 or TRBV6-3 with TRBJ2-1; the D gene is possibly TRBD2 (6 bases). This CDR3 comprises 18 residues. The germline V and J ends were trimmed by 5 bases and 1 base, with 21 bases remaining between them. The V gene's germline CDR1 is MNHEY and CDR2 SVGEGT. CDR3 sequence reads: CASSILFGTSCSYNEQFF. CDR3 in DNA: TGTGCCAGCAGTATCCTCTTCGGTACTAGCTGTTCCTACAATGAGCAGTTCTTC.

CDR3 loop: CASSISPRYNEQFF. The CDR3 nucleotides read TGTGCCAGTAGTATTAGTCCGAGATACAATGAGCAGTTCTTC. The genes are TRBV19 and TRBJ2-1, with D unclear. Germline CDR1 LNHDA, CDR2 SQIVND (reference sequence). Trimming removed 3 bases from V and 4 bases from J, with 10 bases in between. The CDR3 is 14 amino acids.

As DNA, the CDR3 is TGTGCCAGCAGCCAAGGCGGTCTAGCGGGGGACACCGGGGAGCTGTTTTTT. It encodes CASSQGGLAGDTGELFF. This rearrangement joins TRBV3-1 to TRBJ2-2; 10 nucleotides agree with TRBD2. The CDR3 covers 17 residues. The ends lost 1 base at V and 3 bases at J; junction bases unmatched: 5. Germline-derived CDR1 and CDR2 are LGHDT and YNNKEL (reference sequence).

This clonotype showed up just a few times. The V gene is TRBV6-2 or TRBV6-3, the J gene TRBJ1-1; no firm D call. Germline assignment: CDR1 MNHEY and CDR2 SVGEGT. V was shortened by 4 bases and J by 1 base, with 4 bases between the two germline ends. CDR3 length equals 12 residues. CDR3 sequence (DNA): TGTGCCAGCAGTTTTGAGAACACTGAAGCTTTCTTT. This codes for CASSFENTEAFF.

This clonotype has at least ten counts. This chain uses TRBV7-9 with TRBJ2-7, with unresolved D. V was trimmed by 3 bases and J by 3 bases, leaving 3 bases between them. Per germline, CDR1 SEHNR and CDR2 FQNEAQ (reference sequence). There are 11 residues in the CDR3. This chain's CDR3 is CASSFNYEQYF. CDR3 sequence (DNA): TGTGCCAGCAGCTTTAACTACGAGCAGTACTTC.

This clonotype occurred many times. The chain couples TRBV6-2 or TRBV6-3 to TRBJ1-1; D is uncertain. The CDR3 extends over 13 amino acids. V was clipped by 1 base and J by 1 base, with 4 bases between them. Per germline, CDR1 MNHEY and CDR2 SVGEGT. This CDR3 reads CASSYYPNTEAFF. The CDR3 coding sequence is TGTGCCAGCAGTTACTACCCGAACACTGAAGCTTTCTTT.

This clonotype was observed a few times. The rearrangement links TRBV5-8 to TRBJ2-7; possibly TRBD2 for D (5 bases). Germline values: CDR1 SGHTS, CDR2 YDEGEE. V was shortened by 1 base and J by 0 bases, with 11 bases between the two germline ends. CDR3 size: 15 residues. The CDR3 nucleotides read TGTGCCAGCAGCTTGAGAGCGGACCCCTCCTACGAGCAGTACTTC. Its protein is CASSLRADPSYEQYF.

The CDR3 reads CASSSPEGSETQYF. The DNA of the CDR3 is TGTGCCAGCAGCTCGCCAGAGGGCAGTGAGACCCAGTACTTC. The chain combines TRBV5-6 with TRBJ2-5; weak D call: TRBD2 (5 bases). With 3 bases removed from V and 5 bases from J, the gap between germline ends came to 14 bases. This CDR3 comprises 14 residues. The germline V gene encodes CDR1 SGHDT and CDR2 YYEEEE.

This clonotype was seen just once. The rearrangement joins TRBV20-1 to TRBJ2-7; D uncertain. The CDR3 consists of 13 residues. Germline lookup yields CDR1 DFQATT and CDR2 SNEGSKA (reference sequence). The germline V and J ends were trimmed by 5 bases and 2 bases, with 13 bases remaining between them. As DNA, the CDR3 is TGCAGTGCTGAGAGACTGGTAACCTACGAGCAGTACTTC. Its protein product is CSAERLVTYEQYF.

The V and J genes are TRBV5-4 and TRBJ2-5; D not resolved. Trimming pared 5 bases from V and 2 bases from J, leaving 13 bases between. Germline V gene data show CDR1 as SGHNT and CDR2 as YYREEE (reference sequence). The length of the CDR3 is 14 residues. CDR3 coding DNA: TGTGCCAGCAGTGAGATCGACTCACAAGAGACCCAGTACTTC. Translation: CASSEIDSQETQYF. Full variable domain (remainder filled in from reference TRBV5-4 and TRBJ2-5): ETGVTQSPTHLIKTRGQQVTLRCSSQSGHNTVSWYQQALGQGPQFIFQYYREEENGRGNFPPRFSGLQFPNYSSELNVNALELDDSALYLCASSEIDSQETQYFGPGTRLLVL.

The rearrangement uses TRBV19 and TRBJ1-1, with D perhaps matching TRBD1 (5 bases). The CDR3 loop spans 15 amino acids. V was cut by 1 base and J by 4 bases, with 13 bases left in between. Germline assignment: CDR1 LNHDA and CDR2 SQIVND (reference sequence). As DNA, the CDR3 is TGTGCCAGTAGTATAGGGGCAGGGAGAAGCACTGAAGCTTTCTTT. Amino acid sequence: CASSIGAGRSTEAFF.